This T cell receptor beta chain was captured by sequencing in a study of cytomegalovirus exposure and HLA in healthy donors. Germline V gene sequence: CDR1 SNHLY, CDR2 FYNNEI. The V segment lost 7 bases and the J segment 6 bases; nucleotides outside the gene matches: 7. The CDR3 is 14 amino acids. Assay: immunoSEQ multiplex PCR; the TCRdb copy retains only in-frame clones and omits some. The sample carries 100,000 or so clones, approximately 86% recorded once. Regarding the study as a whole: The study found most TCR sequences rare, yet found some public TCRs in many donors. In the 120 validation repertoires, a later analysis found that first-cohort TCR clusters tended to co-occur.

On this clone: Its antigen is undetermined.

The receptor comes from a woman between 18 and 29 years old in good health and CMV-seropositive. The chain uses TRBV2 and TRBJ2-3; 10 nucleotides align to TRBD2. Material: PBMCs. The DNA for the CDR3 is TGTGCCAGCAAGCGGGAGGGCCCCTCCGATACGCAGTATTTT. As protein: CASKREGPSDTQYF.